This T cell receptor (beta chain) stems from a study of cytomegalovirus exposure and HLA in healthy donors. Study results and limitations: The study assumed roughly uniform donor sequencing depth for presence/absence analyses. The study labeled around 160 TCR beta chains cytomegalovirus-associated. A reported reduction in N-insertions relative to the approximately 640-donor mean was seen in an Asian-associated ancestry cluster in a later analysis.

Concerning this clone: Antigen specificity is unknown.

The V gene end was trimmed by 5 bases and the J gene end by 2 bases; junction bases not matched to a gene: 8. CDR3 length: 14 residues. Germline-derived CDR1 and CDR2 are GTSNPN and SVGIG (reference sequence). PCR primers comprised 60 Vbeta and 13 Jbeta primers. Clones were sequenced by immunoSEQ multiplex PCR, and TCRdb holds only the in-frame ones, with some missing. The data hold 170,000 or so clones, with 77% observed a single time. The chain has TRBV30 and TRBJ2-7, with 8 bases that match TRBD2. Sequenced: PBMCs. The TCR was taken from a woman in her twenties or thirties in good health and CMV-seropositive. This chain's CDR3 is CAWCHPGGPYEQYF. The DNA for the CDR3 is TGTGCCTGGTGCCACCCGGGGGGGCCCTACGAGCAGTACTTC.